This T cell receptor beta chain was captured by sequencing in a study of neurological immune-mediated disorders. Study observations and caveats: Private repertoires in all groups were suggested by the absence of shared CDR3 amino acid sequences among expanded clones across subjects.

Regarding this clonotype: The antigen is unknown.

The CDR3 has 14 residues. Trimming cost V 4 bases and J 1 base; bases outside gene matches: 3. The germline gives CDR1 SQVTM, CDR2 ANQGSEA. Every sequencing run generated over 180 million TCR-beta sequences from 15-18 subjects. MiXCR, run by TCRdb on the 5' RACE reads, gives a single entry per CDR3 protein. The sample records 75,000 to 85,000 distinct CDR3 sequences, about 15% being singletons. This TCR derives from a woman in her forties in good health. Sequencing input: PBMCs. The V gene is TRBV29-1, the J gene TRBJ2-3; 9 bases agree with TRBD2. The CDR3 loop reads CSVGGGGGTDTQYF. DNA of the CDR3: TGCAGCGTTGGTGGCGGGGGGGGCACAGATACGCAGTATTTT.